Sequencing of this T cell receptor beta chain was carried out in a study of blood T cells in healthy people across ages. The wider study: Capture by template switching was about one barcoded beta molecule per two T cells.

The V gene lost 10 bases and the J gene lost 2 bases, with 19 bases spanning the gap. Germline-derived CDR1 and CDR2 are MNHEY and SVGEGT. This CDR3 is 15 amino acids long. A sample-barcoded 5' primer and a J-beta primer mix were used in a second PCR of roughly 6 to 11 cycles. MiXCR, run by TCRdb on the 5' RACE reads, gives a single entry per CDR3 protein. Of fewer than 2 million distinct CDR3 sequences listed, roughly 43% are singletons. This clonotype was detected many times. The sequencing sample was made of blood. The chain links TRBV6-2 or TRBV6-3 to TRBJ2-3; D is undetermined. The receptor was isolated from a human donor in good health. For the CDR3, the DNA is TGTGCCACCACGGAACCTGGGATATCCACAGATACGCAGTATTTT. This encodes CATTEPGISTDTQYF.